The 23 T cell receptor beta chains reported below all come from one sample, sequenced in a study of OX40 agonist ivuxolimab in advanced cancers. Clones were sequenced by immunoSEQ multiplex PCR, and TCRdb holds only the in-frame ones, with some missing. This table has 100,000 to 140,000 clones, approximately 90% appearing once. Material: CD4+ or CD8+ T cells sorted from blood, obtained in a trial of the OX40 agonist ivuxolimab. Receptor source: an adult with an advanced solid tumor such as melanoma, head and neck, liver or kidney cancer.

The rearrangement links TRBV7-3 to TRBJ2-1; TRBD2 matches 11 bases. The CDR3 has 15 residues. The germline CDR1 and CDR2 sequences are SGHTA and FQGTGA. J gave up 2 bases and V 6 bases, and 3 bases lay outside the gene matches. In DNA, the CDR3 is TGTGCCAGCAGTAAACTAGCGGGAGCCTACAATGAGCAGTTCTTC. Translating it yields CASSKLAGAYNEQFF. Drawing the rest from reference TRBV7-3 and TRBJ2-1, the complete variable domain is GAGVSQTPSNKVTEKGKYVELRCDPISGHTALYWYRQSLGQGPEFLIYFQGTGAADDSGLPNDRFFAVRPEGSVSTLKIQRTERGDSAVYLCASSKLAGAYNEQFFGPGTRLTVL.

This chain joins TRBV9 and TRBJ2-7; D ambiguous. V lost 0 bases and J 6 bases, leaving 10 bases between the germline ends. The CDR3 runs to 13 residues. The germline V gene has CDR1 SGDLS and CDR2 YYNGEE. As DNA, the CDR3 is TGTGCCAGCAGCGTAGGGCAGGCGCGCGAGCAGTACTTC. This sequence encodes CASSVGQAREQYF.

This chain links TRBV19 with TRBJ2-3; 8 nucleotides line up with TRBD1. Per germline, CDR1 LNHDA and CDR2 SQIVND (reference sequence). CDR3 length: 16 residues. Trimming took 5 bases from V and 1 from J; bases not matched to a gene: 8. The CDR3 bases are TGTGCCAGTAGTGTAACGACAGGGGTGGGCACAGATACGCAGTATTTT. It translates to CASSVTTGVGTDTQYF.

This chain joins TRBV11-3 and TRBJ2-1, with D uncertain. In germline, CDR1 is SGHNT, CDR2 YENEEA. V was shortened by 5 bases and J by 5 bases, with 4 bases between the two germline ends. The CDR3 contains 11 residues. The CDR3 loop reads CASSRDNEQFF. DNA for the CDR3: TGTGCCAGCAGCCGGGACAATGAGCAGTTCTTC.

This clone has only one observation. This rearrangement joins TRBV7-6 to TRBJ1-4; D is ambiguous. The CDR3 has 14 residues. Germline CDR1 SGHVS, CDR2 FNYEAQ. Trimming removed 6 bases from V and 0 bases from J, with 8 bases in between. CDR3 sequence (DNA): TGTGCCAGCAGGCGATATACAACTAATGAAAAACTGTTTTTT. Residues: CASRRYTTNEKLFF. The complete variable domain, with remaining parts taken from reference TRBV7-6 and TRBJ1-4, reads GAGVSQSPRYKVTKRGQDVALRCDPISGHVSLYWYRQALGQGPEFLTYFNYEAQQDKSGLPNDRFSAERPEGSISTLTIQRTEQRDSAMYRCASRRYTTNEKLFFGSGTQLSVL.

This clone was detected only once. The chain carries TRBV18 and TRBJ2-1; 7 bases are shared with TRBD1. J lost 0 bases, V lost 3 bases, and 2 bases had no gene match. The germline CDR1 and CDR2 sequences are KGHSH and LQKENI. This CDR3 is 15 amino acids long. The CDR3 coding sequence is TGTGCCAGCTCACCCGGGACAGTCTCCTACAATGAGCAGTTCTTC. Its translation: CASSPGTVSYNEQFF.

V and J are TRBV19 and TRBJ1-4; D is ambiguous. The germline V gene encodes CDR1 LNHDA and CDR2 SQIVND (reference sequence). This CDR3 has 15 amino acids. Deletions cut 4 bases from V and 0 bases from J, with 9 bases between. The CDR3 loop reads CASSRGRATNEKLFF. The DNA for the CDR3 is TGTGCCAGTAGTAGAGGACGGGCAACTAATGAAAAACTGTTTTTT.

The CDR3 sequence is CSVEGRSSYNEQFF. CDR3 nucleotides: TGCAGCGTTGAAGGCAGGAGCTCCTACAATGAGCAGTTCTTC. The rearrangement joins TRBV29-1 to TRBJ2-1, with D unclear. CDR3 size: 14 residues. Trimming removed 1 base from V and 0 bases from J, with 7 bases in between. The germline V gene encodes CDR1 SQVTM and CDR2 ANQGSEA.

The gene calls are TRBV19 and TRBJ1-5; 7 bases agree with TRBD1. Trimming at V came to 2 bases and at J to 2 bases, leaving 12 bases not matched to a gene. The CDR3 length is 18 residues. Germline CDR1 reads LNHDA; CDR2 reads SQIVND (reference sequence). DNA for the CDR3: TGTGCCAGTAGTATATGGCACGGGGACAGTCTTCGCAATCAGCCCCAGCATTTT. This translates into CASSIWHGDSLRNQPQHF.

The V gene is TRBV2, the J gene TRBJ2-1, with unresolved D. Trimming took off 1 base at V and 9 bases at J, with 13 bases between the two ends. This CDR3 is built from 14 residues. Germline values: CDR1 SNHLY, CDR2 FYNNEI. CDR3 amino acids: CASSEEGTRGEQFF. In DNA, the CDR3 is TGTGCCAGCAGTGAAGAGGGCACGCGAGGTGAGCAGTTCTTC.

V gene TRBV15 combines with J gene TRBJ2-5; D call uncertain. The CDR3 sequence is 13 residues long. In germline, CDR1 is LNHNV, CDR2 YYDKDF (reference sequence). Trimming stripped 0 bases from V and 5 bases from J, with 7 bases between. The CDR3 DNA follows: TGTGCCACCAGCAGAGATCTGAGGGAGACCCAGTACTTC. It encodes CATSRDLRETQYF. Combining the CDR3 with reference TRBV15 and TRBJ2-5 gives the whole variable domain DAMVIQNPRYQVTQFGKPVTLSCSQTLNHNVMYWYQQKSSQAPKLLFHYYDKDFNNEADTPDNFQSRRPNTSFCFLDIRSPGLGDTAMYLCATSRDLRETQYFGPGTRLLVL.

V is TRBV4-2 and J is TRBJ2-1; 9 bases are a match to TRBD2. CDR1 is LGHNA and CDR2 is YNFKEQ in the germline V gene. The CDR3 consists of 16 residues. V was clipped by 1 base and J by 7 bases; unmatched bases: 8. CDR3 nucleotide sequence: TGTGCCAGCAGCCAAGCTCCAGCGGGAGGTTCTAATGAGCAGTTCTTC. As protein: CASSQAPAGGSNEQFF.

Remarks on this clone: Distinct nucleotide sequences in the sample also encode this CDR3. This rearrangement joins TRBV6-1 to TRBJ2-7; 7 nucleotides line up with TRBD1. V lost 4 bases and J lost 2; bases outside the gene matches: 11. This CDR3 has 16 residues. CDR1 is MNHNS, CDR2 SASEGT, per germline. The CDR3 region has the DNA TGTGCCAGCAGTGTCTTCGGACAGGACTTTGCCTACGAGCAGTACTTC. It specifies CASSVFGQDFAYEQYF.

The V and J genes are TRBV5-1 and TRBJ1-2; 9 bases map to TRBD1. After removal of 0 bases from V and 2 bases from J, the junction contained 2 bases not matched to a gene. CDR1 and CDR2 from the germline V gene are SGHRS and YFSETQ. The CDR3 has 15 amino acids. CDR3 DNA sequence: TGCGCCAGCAGCTTGGGGACAGGGGAAAACTATGGCTACACCTTC. Translation: CASSLGTGENYGYTF.

The gene calls are TRBV30 and TRBJ2-3; 7 bases are shared with TRBD2. Germline assignment: CDR1 GTSNPN and CDR2 SVGIG (reference sequence). Trimming at V came to 2 bases and at J to 3 bases, leaving 11 bases not matched to a gene. The CDR3 runs 16 residues. The chain's CDR3 is CAWSLAGGGRTDTQYF. CDR3 coding DNA: TGTGCCTGGAGTCTCGCTGGGGGAGGGAGAACAGATACGCAGTATTTT.

The rearrangement joins TRBV9 to TRBJ2-7; D may match TRBD1 or TRBD2 (6 bases each). The CDR3 contains 15 residues. V was trimmed by 1 base and J by 2 bases, leaving 13 bases between them. The germline gives CDR1 SGDLS, CDR2 YYNGEE. The CDR3 spells CASSVTPGATYEQYF. In DNA, the CDR3 is TGTGCCAGCAGCGTAACTCCGGGGGCAACCTACGAGCAGTACTTC.

The chain couples TRBV15 to TRBJ1-2, with 11 bases fitting TRBD1. J lost 7 bases, V lost 0 bases, and 4 bases had no gene match. Looked up from germline, CDR1 is LNHNV and CDR2 is YYDKDF (reference sequence). The CDR3 covers 15 residues. CDR3 loop: CATSRERTGGSGYTF. DNA for the CDR3: TGTGCCACCAGCAGAGAACGGACAGGGGGCTCTGGCTACACCTTC.

V usage is TRBV19 and J usage is TRBJ2-1, with 14 nucleotides matching TRBD2. The length of the CDR3 is 17 residues. The trim removed 6 bases at V and 6 bases at J, leaving 10 bases unmatched. The V gene's germline CDR1 is LNHDA and CDR2 SQIVND (reference sequence). Here the CDR3 reads CASRDEGLAGAINEQFF. The CDR3 DNA reads as TGTGCCAGTAGGGACGAGGGACTAGCGGGAGCTATCAATGAGCAGTTCTTC.

The chain couples TRBV25-1 to TRBJ1-3; TRBD1 is a possible D gene (6 bases). From germline, CDR1 is MGHDK and CDR2 SYGVNS. The CDR3 extends over 17 amino acids. The ends were cut back, 2 bases at V and 2 bases at J, with 16 bases in the middle. The DNA of the CDR3 is TGTGCCAGCAGTGAACCTCCGTGGACAGCTACTGGAAACACCATATATTTT. Residues: CASSEPPWTATGNTIYF.

The chain recombines TRBV12-5 with TRBJ2-7; no clear D gene. Germline assignment: CDR1 LGHNT and CDR2 FRNRAP. The CDR3 extends over 12 amino acids. V lost 1 base to trimming and J lost 3 bases, with 4 bases between them. The CDR3 DNA is TGTGCTAGTGGTTTGGACAGCTACGAGCAGTACTTC. Translating it yields CASGLDSYEQYF.

The chain has TRBV7-6 and TRBJ1-5; 8 bases fit TRBD1. The CDR3 is made up of 15 amino acids. With V trimmed by 2 bases and J by 6 bases, 6 bases remained unmatched. Germline V lookup: CDR1 SGHVS, CDR2 FNYEAQ. CDR3 nucleotides: TGTGCCAGCAGCTTAACGCCAGGGGGCGGTCAGCCCCAGCATTTT. Its protein product is CASSLTPGGGQPQHF.

This chain links TRBV18 with TRBJ2-7, with 8 positions matching TRBD1. The CDR3 sequence is 14 residues long. Germline V gene data show CDR1 as KGHSH and CDR2 as LQKENI. With 2 bases clipped from V and 6 bases from J, the junction kept 6 bases outside the gene matches. CDR3 nucleotides: TGTGCCAGCTCACCAGCGACAGGGGAAGGCGAGCAGTACTTC. It yields the protein CASSPATGEGEQYF.

The DNA of the CDR3 is TGTGCCAGCAGCAACGACAATGAGCAGTTCTTC. This gives the protein CASSNDNEQFF. V is TRBV28 and J is TRBJ2-1; unclear D gene. Germline values: CDR1 MDHEN, CDR2 SYDVKM. Trimming removed 6 bases from V and 5 bases from J, with 5 bases in between. The CDR3 loop spans 11 amino acids.